This T cell receptor (beta chain) was identified during a study of T-cell memory formation after mild COVID-19. Study overall: TCR clusters were mostly confined to one donor each. Overall study findings and caveats: Later expanders leaned CD4+, whereas day 15 to 85 contracting clones were balanced CD4/CD8.

TCRdb analysed the 5' RACE reads with MiXCR anew, one entry per CDR3 protein. The repertoire includes 100,000 to 130,000 distinct CDR3 sequences, roughly a sixth of them detected once, and about 6% sits in the top ten. Germline V gene lookup returns CDR1 MNHEY and CDR2 SVGEGT. The CDR3 runs to 13 residues. Trimming took 6 bases from V and 4 from J, leaving 12 bases between them. This clonotype was observed a handful of times. Antigen unknown. This TCR was recovered from a man aged 18 to 29 who had mild COVID-19 (a few samples of this study predate the infection). Cell type and time point are not known. The chain uses TRBV6-2 or TRBV6-3 and TRBJ1-2; no clear D gene. Sequencing was done on a sample of PBMCs or a T cell subset sorted from them (not recorded which). As DNA, the CDR3 is TGTGCCAGCAGGACGGACGGTACCTATGGCTACACCTTC. Residues: CASRTDGTYGYTF.